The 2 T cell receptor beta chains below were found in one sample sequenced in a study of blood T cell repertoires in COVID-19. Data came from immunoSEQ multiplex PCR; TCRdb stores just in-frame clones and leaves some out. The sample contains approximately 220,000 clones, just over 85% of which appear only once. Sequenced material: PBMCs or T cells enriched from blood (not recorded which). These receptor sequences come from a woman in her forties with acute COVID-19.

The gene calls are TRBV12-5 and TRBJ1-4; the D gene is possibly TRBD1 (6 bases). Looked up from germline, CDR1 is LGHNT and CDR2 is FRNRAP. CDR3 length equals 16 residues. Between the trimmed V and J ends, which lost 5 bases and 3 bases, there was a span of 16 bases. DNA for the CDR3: TGTGCTAGTGGTCCGGGGACAAACTCGCCTAATGAAAAACTGTTTTTT. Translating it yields CASGPGTNSPNEKLFF.

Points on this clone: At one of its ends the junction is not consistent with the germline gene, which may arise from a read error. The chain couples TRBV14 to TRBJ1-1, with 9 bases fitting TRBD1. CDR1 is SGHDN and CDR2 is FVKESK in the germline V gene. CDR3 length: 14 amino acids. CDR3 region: CASSLTGGNTEAFF. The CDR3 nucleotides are TGTGCCAGTAGCCTGACAGGGGGAAACACTGAAGCTTTCTTT. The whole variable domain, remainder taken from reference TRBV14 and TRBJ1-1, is EAGVTQFPSHSVIEKGQTVTLRCDPISGHDNLYWYRRVMGKEIKFLLHFVKESKQDESGMPNNRFLAERTGGTYSTLKVQPAELEDSGVYFCASSLTGGNTEAFFGQGTRLTVV.